The next 2 T cell receptor beta chains were all read from a single sample in a study of sequential checkpoint blockade in melanoma. Libraries were prepared by immunoSEQ multiplex PCR; TCRdb keeps only in-frame clonotypes and omits some of them. The table shows about 12,000 clones, with approximately 24% occurring only once. Treatment given: randomized to nivolumab then ipilimumab (arm A) or the reverse (arm B). The sample here was tumor tissue (inferred from file names), taken from a patient given nivolumab and ipilimumab in sequence. The receptors shown here come from a human donor with melanoma.

The CDR3 DNA sequence: TGTGCCAGCAGTTTATCCCCCGGGAGGGGGTTTCTGGACACTGAAGCTTTCTTT. It yields the protein CASSLSPGRGFLDTEAFF. The rearrangement links TRBV28 to TRBJ1-1; D is perhaps TRBD1 (6 bases). This CDR3 spans 18 amino acids. The V end lost 1 base, the J end lost 3 bases, and 21 bases lay between the germline ends. Germline lookup yields CDR1 MDHEN and CDR2 SYDVKM.

This clone was detected a few times. The rearrangement uses TRBV7-6 and TRBJ1-1, with a weak D call TRBD1 (6 bases). Germline V gives CDR1 SGHVS, CDR2 FNYEAQ. V was shortened by 1 base and J by 0 bases, with 9 bases between the two germline ends. The CDR3 has 15 amino acids. CDR3 nucleotides: TGTGCCAGCAGCTTAGTCACAGGGTTGAACACTGAAGCTTTCTTT. Translated: CASSLVTGLNTEAFF.